The clone carrying this T cell receptor beta chain occurred a few times. Its target is unknown. The second PCR ran about 6 to 11 cycles with a sample-barcoded 5' primer and J-beta primers. Every cDNA molecule bore a tag from a template-switch adaptor containing 12 random nucleotides. TCRdb reprocessed the 5' RACE reads with MiXCR, giving one entry per CDR3 protein. The top ten clones hold about 0.72% of a sample with around 1,000,000 distinct CDR3 sequences, roughly 24% of them seen once. This sample was included in a study of blood T cells in healthy people across ages. Study results and limitations: With age, beta diversity per million T cells declined roughly linearly, significantly by 30 to 40. Expanded clonotype changes were possibly confounded by unknown donor CMV status.

Germline V lookup: CDR1 DFQATT, CDR2 SNEGSKA (reference sequence). The CDR3 length is 15 residues. J gave up 8 bases and V 3 bases, and 12 bases lay outside the gene matches. The sample was also reused in another study, on T cells of mothers and their children. That investigation notes: The study obtained over 8 million TCR beta CDR3 reads per mother and about 3 million per child.

The source material was blood. This clonotype originated in a girl aged 2 to 10 in good health. This chain links TRBV20-1 with TRBJ2-1; 8 positions match TRBD2. The CDR3 nucleotides are TGCAGTGCTAGTATTTCGGGAGGGCCGGGCGATGAGCAGTTCTTC. Translated: CSASISGGPGDEQFF.